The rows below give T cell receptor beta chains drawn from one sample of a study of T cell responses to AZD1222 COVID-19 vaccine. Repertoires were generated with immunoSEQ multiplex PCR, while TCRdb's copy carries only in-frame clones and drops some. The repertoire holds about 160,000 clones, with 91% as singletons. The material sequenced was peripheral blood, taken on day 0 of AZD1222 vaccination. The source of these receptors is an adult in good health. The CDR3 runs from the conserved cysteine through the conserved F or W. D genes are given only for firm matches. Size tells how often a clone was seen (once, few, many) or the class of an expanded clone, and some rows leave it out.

TGTGCCAGCAGTCTCGGAGCCGGGGAGCTGTTTTTT	CASSLGAGELFF	TRBV12-3/TRBV12-4	TRBJ2-2	NA	NA
TGTGCCAGCTCACCTTATCGGACAGGGAGCGGCGTCGAGCAGTACTTC	CASSPYRTGSGVEQYF	TRBV18	TRBJ2-7	TRBD1	NA
TGTGCCAGCAGTTCACTAGGGGCGTATGAGCAGTTCTTC	CASSSLGAYEQFF	TRBV7-8	TRBJ2-1	NA	NA
TGTGCCAGCAGGATTAACTACGAGCAGTACTTC	CASRINYEQYF	TRBV6-4	TRBJ2-7	NA	once
TGTGCCAGCAGCTCGCAGGGGAACTATGGCTACACCTTC	CASSSQGNYGYTF	TRBV3-1/TRBV3-2	TRBJ1-2	NA	NA
TGTGCCAGCAGCTTAGGCCCAGGACAGATCTACGAGCAGTACTTC	CASSLGPGQIYEQYF	TRBV7-2	TRBJ2-7	NA	NA
TGTGCCAGCAGTTCATGGACAGTAGGAAATCAGCCCCAGCATTTT	CASSSWTVGNQPQHF	TRBV28	TRBJ1-5	NA	NA
TGTGCCAGCTCACCCGGCATGGGACACAACTATGGCTACACCTTC	CASSPGMGHNYGYTF	TRBV18	TRBJ1-2	NA	NA
TGTGCCAGCAGTAGGCCCGGGAGGATTAATTCACCCCTCCACTTT	CASSRPGRINSPLHF	TRBV6-5	TRBJ1-6	NA	NA
TGTGCCAGCAGCTTAGGACAGGGAGGCCAGCCCCAGCATTTT	CASSLGQGGQPQHF	TRBV7-9	TRBJ1-5	TRBD1	once
TGTGCCAGCTCACCAGGGGGGGGGAATCAGCCCCAGCATTTT	CASSPGGGNQPQHF	TRBV18	TRBJ1-5	NA	NA
TGTGCCAGCAGCTTAGAAGGGAGATGGGAAAAGGGGGACAATGAGCAGTTCTTC	CASSLEGRWEKGDNEQFF	TRBV11-3	TRBJ2-1	NA	NA
TGTGCCAGTAGTTGGGCAGGGGAATCCTACGAGCAGTACTTC	CASSWAGESYEQYF	TRBV19	TRBJ2-7	NA	few
TGTGCCAGCAGCCAGGACCGAACTAGCACAGATACGCAGTATTTT	CASSQDRTSTDTQYF	TRBV14	TRBJ2-3	NA	NA
TGTGCCAGCAGCGCGGCGGGGGGCTACAAGCGCAATGAGCAGTTCTTC	CASSAAGGYKRNEQFF	TRBV7-2	TRBJ2-1	TRBD2	NA
TGTGCCAGCAGCTTATTCCCGGGAGGGCCATACGAGCAGTACTTC	CASSLFPGGPYEQYF	TRBV7-2	TRBJ2-7	TRBD2	NA
TGTGCCAGGTTGCGGCGCCAGACAGTCTACGAGCAGTACTTC	CARLRRQTVYEQYF	TRBV21-1	TRBJ2-7	NA	NA
TGTGCCAGCAGTTACTCACTAGCGGGACGGTACGAGCAGTACTTC	CASSYSLAGRYEQYF	TRBV6-5	TRBJ2-7	TRBD2	NA
TGTGCCAGCAGCTTAAGGACCCGGGCGGTCCAAGAGACCCAGTACTTC	CASSLRTRAVQETQYF	TRBV11-1	TRBJ2-5	NA	NA
TGTGCCAGCAGGACCGGGACAGGGCCTTCTGGCTACACCTTC	CASRTGTGPSGYTF	TRBV6-5	TRBJ1-2	TRBD1	NA
TGTGCCAGCAGCTTGTATAACAATGAGCAGTTCTTC	CASSLYNNEQFF	TRBV7-2	TRBJ2-1	NA	NA
TGTGCCAGCAGTTCAATGGCGGGGAGAATACCCTACGAGCAGTACTTC	CASSSMAGRIPYEQYF	TRBV7-9	TRBJ2-7	NA	NA
TGTGCCAGCAGCCCTGGTACCCGAAACACCATATATTTT	CASSPGTRNTIYF	TRBV7-9	TRBJ1-3	NA	NA
TGTGCCATCAGTGGGACGGGATTTGGTTATGAGCAGTTCTTC	CAISGTGFGYEQFF	TRBV10-3	TRBJ2-1	NA	once
TGTGCCAGCAGTTACGCCGGGATATACGAGCAGTACTTC	CASSYAGIYEQYF	TRBV6-2/TRBV6-3	TRBJ2-7	NA	NA
TGTGCCAGCAGTTTAGTTCCGGGATTGCCGAAAGGCTACACCTTC	CASSLVPGLPKGYTF	TRBV28	TRBJ1-2	NA	NA
TGTGCCAGCAGCTCCCCGTTGTTGGGTCGAGGCACAGGTACGCAGTATTTT	CASSSPLLGRGTGTQYF	TRBV7-2	TRBJ2-3	NA	NA
TGTGCCACCAGTGATTCGACGGGGAATCAGCCCCAGCATTTT	CATSDSTGNQPQHF	TRBV24-1	TRBJ1-5	NA	NA
TGTGCCAGCAGCGGGGGGTTGCCAGGGTGGCCCTACGAGCAGTACTTC	CASSGGLPGWPYEQYF	TRBV7-8	TRBJ2-7	NA	NA
TGTGCCAGCAGTACCACAGGGGAGGAGCTGTTTTTT	CASSTTGEELFF	TRBV6-5	TRBJ2-2	TRBD1	NA
TGTGCCACCTCTCAGGGAATTAACACCGGGGAGCTGTTTTTT	CATSQGINTGELFF	TRBV15	TRBJ2-2	NA	NA
TGTGCCAGCAGCGGAGGACTAGCGGCAACAGATACGCAGTATTTT	CASSGGLAATDTQYF	TRBV2	TRBJ2-3	TRBD2	NA
TGTGCCACCCTCGGGGGGAGGGCGTACGAGCAGTACTTC	CATLGGRAYEQYF	TRBV24-1	TRBJ2-7	TRBD2	NA
TGCGCCAGCAGCTTGGAAGGGAGTGAAGGGGAGCTGTTTTTT	CASSLEGSEGELFF	TRBV5-1	TRBJ2-2	NA	NA
TGCGCCAGCAGCCAAGTTCCCAGGACAGGGGAGGACACTGAAGCTTTCTTT	CASSQVPRTGEDTEAFF	TRBV4-1	TRBJ1-1	TRBD1	NA
TGTGCCAGCAGTGCAGGGGTTGGATCACCCCTCCACTTT	CASSAGVGSPLHF	TRBV2	TRBJ1-6	NA	few
TGTGCCAGCAGTGTTTGGGAAGATTCACCCCTCCACTTT	CASSVWEDSPLHF	TRBV2	TRBJ1-6	NA	once
TGTGCCAGCAGCGTAGGGGTCGGGGACAGGCAGAACACCGGGGAGCTGTTTTTT	CASSVGVGDRQNTGELFF	TRBV9	TRBJ2-2	TRBD1	NA
TGTGCCAGCAGCTTAGCGGGACAGGGTCGAATATCGGATACGCAGTATTTT	CASSLAGQGRISDTQYF	TRBV11-3	TRBJ2-3	TRBD1	NA
TGCAGCGTCCGGGGGCCGGGGGCGGATGAGCAGTTCTTC	CSVRGPGADEQFF	TRBV29-1	TRBJ2-1	NA	NA
TGTGCCAGCAGTCCATATAGACTAGCGGGAGATCAGACAGAGCAGTACTTC	CASSPYRLAGDQTEQYF	TRBV2	TRBJ2-7	TRBD2	NA